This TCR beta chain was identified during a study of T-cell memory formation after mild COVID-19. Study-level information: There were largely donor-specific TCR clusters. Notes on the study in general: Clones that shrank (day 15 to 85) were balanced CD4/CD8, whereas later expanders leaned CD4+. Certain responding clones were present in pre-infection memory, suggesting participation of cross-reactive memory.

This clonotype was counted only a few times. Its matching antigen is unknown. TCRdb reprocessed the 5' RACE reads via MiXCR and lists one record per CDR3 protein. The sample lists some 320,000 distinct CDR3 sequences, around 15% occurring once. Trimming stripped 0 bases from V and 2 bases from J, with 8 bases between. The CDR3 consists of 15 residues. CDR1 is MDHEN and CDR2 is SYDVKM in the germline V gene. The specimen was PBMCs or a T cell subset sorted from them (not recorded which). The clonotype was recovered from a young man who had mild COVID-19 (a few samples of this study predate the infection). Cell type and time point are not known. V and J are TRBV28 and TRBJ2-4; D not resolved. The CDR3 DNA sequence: TGTGCCAGCAGTTTATGGTCCGCACCCAAAAACATTCAGTACTTC. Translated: CASSLWSAPKNIQYF.